The rows below give T cell receptor beta chains drawn from one sample of a study of CD8+ T cells in alopecia areata. Method: immunoSEQ multiplex PCR; TCRdb's copy keeps in-frame clones and lacks some. The sample carries about 190,000 clones, approximately 56% recorded once. The input for sequencing was CD4+ T cells sorted from blood, taken at week 4, from a patient treated with tofacitinib. All receptors derive from a human donor with alopecia areata. CDR3s include the opening cysteine and the closing phenylalanine or tryptophan. D genes are given only for firm matches. Size values are once, few and many counts, or a class for expanded clones, and some rows have none.

CDR3 DNA: TGCAGCGTTGAAGGCGGGGCAACCAAAAACATTCAGTACTTC
CDR3 protein: CSVEGGATKNIQYF
clone size: -
J gene: TRBJ2-4
V gene: TRBV29-1
D gene: -

CDR3 DNA: TGTGCCTTCCAACAGGGCCGGGGAGGCAATCAGCCCCAGCATTTT
CDR3 protein: CAFQQGRGGNQPQHF
clone size: -
J gene: TRBJ1-5
V gene: TRBV30
D gene: -

CDR3 DNA: TGCGCCAGCAGCCAAGAGGCCCCCAGGGGGGAGCTGTTTTTT
CDR3 protein: CASSQEAPRGELFF
clone size: -
J gene: TRBJ2-2
V gene: TRBV4-3
D gene: -

CDR3 DNA: TGCAGCGCAATAGCGGGCCCGTCCTACGAGCAGTACTTC
CDR3 protein: CSAIAGPSYEQYF
clone size: few
J gene: TRBJ2-7
V gene: TRBV29-1
D gene: TRBD2

CDR3 DNA: TGTGCCTGGAGGGGGTTGTCCGGGCCCGAGGCTGAAGCTTTCTTT
CDR3 protein: CAWRGLSGPEAEAFF
clone size: -
J gene: TRBJ1-1
V gene: TRBV30
D gene: -

CDR3 DNA: TGTGCCAGCAGTTCGGGAAACTATGGCTACACCTTC
CDR3 protein: CASSSGNYGYTF
clone size: -
J gene: TRBJ1-2
V gene: TRBV27
D gene: -

CDR3 DNA: TGCAGCGTTGAAGGGCGGAAGGGGGGCTACGAGCAGTACTTC
CDR3 protein: CSVEGRKGGYEQYF
clone size: -
J gene: TRBJ2-7
V gene: TRBV29-1
D gene: -

CDR3 DNA: TGCGCCAGCAGCCAGACTGGGACCCTCTCTGGAAACACCATATATTTT
CDR3 protein: CASSQTGTLSGNTIYF
clone size: few
J gene: TRBJ1-3
V gene: TRBV4-3
D gene: -

CDR3 DNA: TGCAGCGTTGAGGGGACAGGGGGTGCCTTCTACGAGCAGTACTTC
CDR3 protein: CSVEGTGGAFYEQYF
clone size: -
J gene: TRBJ2-7
V gene: TRBV29-1
D gene: TRBD1

CDR3 DNA: TGCAGCGTTGTAGGGGGCACCAATGAGCAGTTCTTC
CDR3 protein: CSVVGGTNEQFF
clone size: -
J gene: TRBJ2-1
V gene: TRBV29-1
D gene: TRBD1

CDR3 DNA: TGTGCCAGCAGCTTAAGGGCAGGGGGCACTGAAGCTTTCTTT
CDR3 protein: CASSLRAGGTEAFF
clone size: few
J gene: TRBJ1-1
V gene: TRBV7-2
D gene: TRBD1

CDR3 DNA: TGCAGCGCAGGACAGGGGGGCAATGAGCAGTTCTTC
CDR3 protein: CSAGQGGNEQFF
clone size: -
J gene: TRBJ2-1
V gene: TRBV29-1
D gene: TRBD1

CDR3 DNA: TGTGCCTGGAGTGTGACGGACAGCACCTACGAGCAGTACTTC
CDR3 protein: CAWSVTDSTYEQYF
clone size: -
J gene: TRBJ2-7
V gene: TRBV30
D gene: -

CDR3 DNA: TGTGCCAGCAGCTTCCCTGGGGGCGTGTACGAGCAGTACTTC
CDR3 protein: CASSFPGGVYEQYF
clone size: -
J gene: TRBJ2-7
V gene: TRBV5-6
D gene: -

CDR3 DNA: TGCGCCAGCAGCCAAGTCTGGACAGGGGTAAATCAGCCCCAGCATTTT
CDR3 protein: CASSQVWTGVNQPQHF
clone size: -
J gene: TRBJ1-5
V gene: TRBV4-1
D gene: TRBD1

CDR3 DNA: TGTGCCTGGAGTCGAGCAGGGCGATACATGAACACTGAAGCTTTCTTT
CDR3 protein: CAWSRAGRYMNTEAFF
clone size: -
J gene: TRBJ1-1
V gene: TRBV30
D gene: -

CDR3 DNA: TGTGCCAGCAGCGTAGCCCCAGTAGTGGGAGATACGCAGTATTTT
CDR3 protein: CASSVAPVVGDTQYF
clone size: -
J gene: TRBJ2-3
V gene: TRBV9
D gene: -

CDR3 DNA: TGTGCCAGCAGTTTAACGAGAACCCGCTCATCGGACAGGAGCTCCTACGAGCAGTACTTC
CDR3 protein: CASSLTRTRSSDRSSYEQYF
clone size: once
J gene: TRBJ2-7
V gene: TRBV27
D gene: TRBD1

CDR3 DNA: TGCGCCAGCAGCTTGGTAGTGAACACCGGGGAGCTGTTTTTT
CDR3 protein: CASSLVVNTGELFF
clone size: -
J gene: TRBJ2-2
V gene: TRBV5-1
D gene: -

CDR3 DNA: TGCGCCAGCAGCTTGGCCGGGACTAGCGGCATGAATACGCAGTATTTT
CDR3 protein: CASSLAGTSGMNTQYF
clone size: -
J gene: TRBJ2-3
V gene: TRBV5-1
D gene: TRBD2

CDR3 DNA: TGCAGCGTTGGGAAACGGCCCAGGGTTGGGGGTTACAATGAGCAGTTCTTC
CDR3 protein: CSVGKRPRVGGYNEQFF
clone size: -
J gene: TRBJ2-1
V gene: TRBV29-1
D gene: -

CDR3 DNA: TGCGCCAGCAGCTTATCCCAGGCGGCTGGGGCAGGCACAGATACGCAGTATTTT
CDR3 protein: CASSLSQAAGAGTDTQYF
clone size: -
J gene: TRBJ2-3
V gene: TRBV5-1
D gene: -

CDR3 DNA: TGCAGCGTTGCTACAGGCGCCGAGCAGTACTTC
CDR3 protein: CSVATGAEQYF
clone size: -
J gene: TRBJ2-7
V gene: TRBV29-1
D gene: -

CDR3 DNA: TGTGCCTGGAGTGAGGATGTGGCTAACTATGGCTACACCTTC
CDR3 protein: CAWSEDVANYGYTF
clone size: -
J gene: TRBJ1-2
V gene: TRBV30
D gene: -

CDR3 DNA: TGTGCCAGCAGTTCTCGACACGCAGAGACCCAGTACTTC
CDR3 protein: CASSSRHAETQYF
clone size: few
J gene: TRBJ2-5
V gene: TRBV6-5
D gene: -

CDR3 DNA: TGTGCCAGCAGTAACCCCCGGGACAGGGTCTACGAGCAGTACTTC
CDR3 protein: CASSNPRDRVYEQYF
clone size: few
J gene: TRBJ2-7
V gene: TRBV28
D gene: TRBD1

CDR3 DNA: TGCGCCAGCAGCCTTAACAGGGGAGATACGCAGTATTTT
CDR3 protein: CASSLNRGDTQYF
clone size: few
J gene: TRBJ2-3
V gene: TRBV5-1
D gene: TRBD1

CDR3 DNA: TGTGCCTGGAGTCATGCAGATACGCAGTATTTT
CDR3 protein: CAWSHADTQYF
clone size: -
J gene: TRBJ2-3
V gene: TRBV30
D gene: -

CDR3 DNA: TGTGCCTGGAGCAGTTCTGGAAACACCATATATTTT
CDR3 protein: CAWSSSGNTIYF
clone size: few
J gene: TRBJ1-3
V gene: TRBV30
D gene: -

CDR3 DNA: TGTGCCAGCAGCTTTGGCCTAAGCACAGATACGCAGTATTTT
CDR3 protein: CASSFGLSTDTQYF
clone size: -
J gene: TRBJ2-3
V gene: TRBV7-2
D gene: -

CDR3 DNA: TGCGCCAGCAGCTTGGAGGGTGGGGATCAGCCCCAGCATTTT
CDR3 protein: CASSLEGGDQPQHF
clone size: -
J gene: TRBJ1-5
V gene: TRBV5-1
D gene: -

CDR3 DNA: TGCAGCGTTGGATCCAGTACCCCCAGAACCGGGGAGCTGTTTTTT
CDR3 protein: CSVGSSTPRTGELFF
clone size: few
J gene: TRBJ2-2
V gene: TRBV29-1
D gene: -

CDR3 DNA: TGTGCCAGCACCCTTCAGGGAATGAACACTGAAGCTTTCTTT
CDR3 protein: CASTLQGMNTEAFF
clone size: -
J gene: TRBJ1-1
V gene: TRBV7-2
D gene: -

CDR3 DNA: TGTGCCAGCAGCCCTCCAGGGGGGGGCCAGCCCCAGCATTTT
CDR3 protein: CASSPPGGGQPQHF
clone size: -
J gene: TRBJ1-5
V gene: TRBV7-9
D gene: TRBD1

CDR3 DNA: TGTGCCAGCAGCCCCTTCACCCCCGCGGGAGTTCGGCACGAGCAGTACTTC
CDR3 protein: CASSPFTPAGVRHEQYF
clone size: few
J gene: TRBJ2-7
V gene: TRBV7-9
D gene: TRBD2

CDR3 DNA: TGTGCCAGCAGCGGAGGGGACAGGGGTCTGAATGAGCAGTTCTTC
CDR3 protein: CASSGGDRGLNEQFF
clone size: -
J gene: TRBJ2-1
V gene: TRBV9
D gene: TRBD1

CDR3 DNA: TGCAGTGCTAGCGGCTCAGATACGCAGTATTTT
CDR3 protein: CSASGSDTQYF
clone size: -
J gene: TRBJ2-3
V gene: TRBV20-1
D gene: -

CDR3 DNA: TGTGCCAGCAGCCAAGAAATCGGGGGAATTGGGGCCAACGTCCTGACTTTC
CDR3 protein: CASSQEIGGIGANVLTF
clone size: -
J gene: TRBJ2-6
V gene: TRBV14
D gene: -

CDR3 DNA: TGTGCCTGGAGTGTACGTCGGCTAGCGGGAGGGGGAGGGGAGCAGTTCTTC
CDR3 protein: CAWSVRRLAGGGGEQFF
clone size: -
J gene: TRBJ2-1
V gene: TRBV30
D gene: TRBD2

CDR3 DNA: TGTGCCTGGGGCCGAGGGGGCGCGACTGGGGCCAACGTCCTGACTTTC
CDR3 protein: CAWGRGGATGANVLTF
clone size: -
J gene: TRBJ2-6
V gene: TRBV30
D gene: TRBD1